These 4 T cell receptor beta chains were sequenced from one sample in a study of CD8 T cells in cerebrospinal fluid in Alzheimer's disease. TCRdb reanalyzed the 10x single-cell sequencing reads and collapses them to one entry per CDR3 protein, without DNA. This table lists hundreds of distinct CDR3 sequences. Source material: cerebrospinal fluid. All receptors derive from a human donor with Alzheimer's disease.

This clonotype is classed as large by frequency. V is TRBV29-1 and J is TRBJ2-5; TCRdb's D gene call, TRBD1, goes unchecked for lack of DNA. The germline gives CDR1 SQVTM, CDR2 ANQGSEA. This CDR3 spans 13 amino acids. CDR3 sequence: CSVGFQGSETQYF.

This clonotype is called large based on its frequency. This chain links TRBV19 with TRBJ1-5. Germline CDR1 LNHDA, CDR2 SQIVND (reference sequence). The CDR3 has 15 amino acids. CDR3 sequence: CASSPTANSNQPQHF.

This clonotype is identified as large from frequency. The chain is built from TRBV5-4 and TRBJ1-1; TCRdb's D call of TRBD1 is untestable without DNA. The CDR3 runs 14 residues. Germline V gene lookup returns CDR1 SGHNT and CDR2 YYREEE (reference sequence). The CDR3 spells CASARTQGGTEAFF.

By frequency, this clonotype registers large. The chain employs TRBV7-9 and TRBJ1-1. Germline assignment: CDR1 SEHNR and CDR2 FQNEAQ (reference sequence). There are 15 residues in the CDR3. The CDR3 reads CASSLAYEANTEAFF.